These 20 T cell receptor beta chains came from one sample sequenced in a study of shared clonotypes between healthy human individuals. Here immunoSEQ multiplex PCR was the method, and the copy in TCRdb shows in-frame clones only, minus some. The repertoire has roughly 650,000 clones, approximately 97% of them found once; the top ten carry around 0.058%. The sample comprised naive CD4+ T cells sorted from blood. Subset described: CD45RA+ positively selected. These TCRs come from a woman in her 30s in good health.

V is TRBV4-1 and J is TRBJ2-7; 8 bases agree with TRBD1. The germline V gene has CDR1 MGHRA and CDR2 YSYEKL. V lost 6 bases and J lost 3; bases outside the gene matches: 4. The CDR3 length is 13 residues. The CDR3 loop is CASRGTGVYEQYF. CDR3 DNA: TGCGCCAGCAGAGGGACAGGAGTCTACGAGCAGTACTTC.

This chain uses TRBV19 with TRBJ2-5; D is unclear. The V end lost 4 bases, the J end lost 1 base, and 10 bases lay between the germline ends. Germline CDR1 is LNHDA and CDR2 is SQIVND (reference sequence). The CDR3 contains 14 residues. In DNA, the CDR3 is TGTGCCAGTAGTAATCCGGGCAGCCAAGAGACCCAGTACTTC. Its translation: CASSNPGSQETQYF.

The rearrangement joins TRBV27 to TRBJ2-1; D not certain. Germline loops: CDR1 MNHEY, CDR2 SMNVEV (reference sequence). Trimming cost V 5 bases and J 0 bases, with 17 bases left between them. This CDR3 has 17 residues. The CDR3 DNA is TGTGCCAGCAGTACGCCCGGCGGCGCCAGCTCCTACAATGAGCAGTTCTTC. Protein: CASSTPGGASSYNEQFF.

The chain carries TRBV19 and TRBJ2-6; the D is unclear. The germline CDR1 and CDR2 sequences are LNHDA and SQIVND (reference sequence). The CDR3 contains 14 residues. V dropped 5 bases and J dropped 2 bases, with 7 bases sitting between them. The CDR3 reads CASSFTAGANVLTF. The CDR3 DNA reads TGTGCCAGTAGTTTCACGGCTGGGGCCAACGTCCTGACTTTC. Full variable domain (rest looked up from reference TRBV19 and TRBJ2-6): DGGITQSPKYLFRKEGQNVTLSCEQNLNHDAMYWYRQDPGQGLRLIYYSQIVNDFQKGDIAEGYSVSREKKESFPLTVTSAQKNPTAFYLCASSFTAGANVLTFGAGSRLTVL.

The rearrangement links TRBV27 to TRBJ1-2; D call uncertain. CDR3 length: 13 amino acids. The germline V and J ends were trimmed by 8 bases and 7 bases, with 17 bases remaining between them. From germline, CDR1 is MNHEY and CDR2 SMNVEV (reference sequence). This CDR3 is CASGPTGPGGYTF. DNA of the CDR3: TGTGCCAGCGGTCCGACCGGCCCTGGTGGCTACACCTTC.

The chain recombines TRBV6-5 with TRBJ1-5, with TRBD1 as a possible D gene (6 bases). V lost 7 bases to trimming and J lost 7 bases, with 14 bases between them. This CDR3 has 13 residues. In germline, CDR1 is MNHEY, CDR2 SVGAGI. The CDR3 sequence: CASISGARQPQHF. As DNA, the CDR3 is TGTGCCAGCATCTCAGGGGCGAGACAGCCCCAGCATTTT.

J is TRBJ2-7 and V is TRBV7-9; 9 bases line up with TRBD1. The CDR3 extends over 16 amino acids. Germline CDR1 is SEHNR and CDR2 is FQNEAQ (reference sequence). V trimming: 1 base; J trimming: 3 bases; junction bases outside the gene matches: 7. CDR3 nucleotide sequence: TGTGCCAGCAGCTTAGTCCCCAGGACAGGGGACTACGAGCAGTACTTC. This encodes CASSLVPRTGDYEQYF.

In its sample, this clone was seen a few times. This sequence joins TRBV19 and TRBJ1-2; D ambiguous. V shed 1 base and J shed 5 bases, with 8 bases lying between them. Per the germline V gene, CDR1 is LNHDA and CDR2 is SQIVND (reference sequence). The CDR3 extends over 13 amino acids. The DNA of the CDR3 is TGTGCCAGTAGTATAGCCCCGAAATATGGCTACACCTTC. Translated: CASSIAPKYGYTF.

This clone occurred a few times. The chain has TRBV30 and TRBJ1-1; D is ambiguous. CDR3 length: 11 residues. The ends were cut back, 0 bases at V and 5 bases at J, with 4 bases in the middle. Germline V gene sequence: CDR1 GTSNPN, CDR2 SVGIG (reference sequence). In nucleotides, the CDR3 is TGTGCCTGGAGTGTAGAGACTGAAGCTTTCTTT. This sequence encodes CAWSVETEAFF.

The chain joins TRBV28 to TRBJ2-3, with 8 bases fitting TRBD1. From germline, CDR1 is MDHEN and CDR2 SYDVKM. CDR3 length: 14 amino acids. V lost 5 bases, J lost 5 bases, and 6 bases stayed unmatched. The CDR3 region is CASSGGTGGDTQYF. CDR3 sequence (DNA): TGTGCCAGCAGTGGAGGTACAGGGGGAGATACGCAGTATTTT.

This sequence joins TRBV6-1 and TRBJ1-5; D gene uncertain. The V gene lost 4 bases and the J gene lost 0 bases, with 13 bases spanning the gap. CDR1 and CDR2 from the germline V gene are MNHNS and SASEGT. CDR3 length: 16 residues. The CDR3 nucleotides read TGTGCCAGCAGTGGCGACGGACGTATTAGCAATCAGCCCCAGCATTTT. This codes for CASSGDGRISNQPQHF.

In this sample, this clone turned up once. The V gene is TRBV6-1, the J gene TRBJ2-6, with D perhaps assigned TRBD1 or TRBD2 (5 bases each). V was cut by 8 bases and J by 1 base, with 6 bases left in between. CDR3 length: 13 amino acids. The germline V gene encodes CDR1 MNHNS and CDR2 SASEGT. The CDR3 region has the DNA TGTGCCAGCGAGGGGTCTGGGGCCAACGTCCTGACTTTC. Its protein product is CASEGSGANVLTF.

This chain connects TRBV5-1 to TRBJ2-3; TRBD2 aligns across 10 bases. The CDR3 covers 16 residues. Germline V gene lookup returns CDR1 SGHRS and CDR2 YFSETQ. Trimming took 2 bases from V and 1 from J; bases not matched to a gene: 4. For the CDR3, the DNA is TGCGCCAGCAGCTTCGTTACTAGCGGGGGCACAGATACGCAGTATTTT. Encoded protein: CASSFVTSGGTDTQYF.

CDR3 sequence (DNA): TGTGCCAGCAGCTTGGTTGGGGCGCGGACGCAGTATTTT. Translating gives CASSLVGARTQYF. The V gene is TRBV11-2, the J gene TRBJ2-3; D perhaps matches TRBD1 (5 bases). Trimming shortened V by 3 bases and J by 9 bases, and 13 bases separated the two germline ends. Germline V lookup: CDR1 SGHAT, CDR2 FQNNGV. This CDR3 has 13 amino acids.

V is TRBV5-1 and J is TRBJ1-1; D remains unclear. The CDR3 is made up of 15 amino acids. In germline, CDR1 is SGHRS, CDR2 YFSETQ. Trimming removed 0 bases from V and 4 bases from J, with 13 bases in between. CDR3 amino acids: CASSLDGESGTEAFF. DNA for the CDR3: TGCGCCAGCAGCTTGGATGGGGAGAGTGGCACTGAAGCTTTCTTT.

This clone was seen only once. The chain carries TRBV4-3 and TRBJ1-2; unclear D gene. V was shortened by 0 bases and J by 1 base, with 6 bases between the two germline ends. The CDR3 contains 14 residues. The V gene's germline CDR1 is LGHNA and CDR2 YSLEER. CDR3 nucleotides: TGCGCCAGCAGCCAAGAACGGGGTAACTATGGCTACACCTTC. Translating gives CASSQERGNYGYTF.

The chain recombines TRBV28 with TRBJ1-2; 9 nucleotides align to TRBD1. Germline V gene sequence: CDR1 MDHEN, CDR2 SYDVKM. V dropped 6 bases and J dropped 5; count of bases not matched to a gene: 4. This CDR3 spans 13 amino acids. CDR3 protein: CASSTGGWYGYTF. DNA for the CDR3: TGTGCCAGCAGCACAGGGGGCTGGTATGGCTACACCTTC.

The rearrangement uses TRBV27 and TRBJ1-2, with D maybe TRBD1 (6 bases). This CDR3 is built from 19 residues. Trimming removed 5 bases from V and 4 bases from J, with 29 bases in between. Germline values: CDR1 MNHEY, CDR2 SMNVEV (reference sequence). CDR3 region: CASSPEQIFRGRGLYGYTF. In DNA form, the CDR3 reads TGTGCCAGCAGTCCGGAGCAAATCTTCAGGGGCCGTGGTCTCTATGGCTACACCTTC.

The chain combines TRBV30 with TRBJ2-1; D uncertain. V lost 3 bases to trimming and J lost 6 bases, with 6 bases between them. The germline gives CDR1 GTSNPN, CDR2 SVGIG (reference sequence). There are 11 residues in the CDR3. The CDR3 coding sequence is TGTGCCTGGAGCTCTCCCAATGAGCAGTTCTTC. Residues: CAWSSPNEQFF.

The chain couples TRBV30 to TRBJ2-5, with D perhaps matching TRBD1 or TRBD2 (6 bases each). The CDR3 is made up of 13 amino acids. V was cut by 3 bases and J by 5 bases, with 13 bases left in between. Germline loops: CDR1 GTSNPN, CDR2 SVGIG (reference sequence). CDR3 bases: TGTGCCTGGAGCTCGGGGGCCGGGGAGACCCAGTACTTC. Amino acids: CAWSSGAGETQYF.